Presented here are 2 T cell receptor beta chains from one specimen sequenced in a study of T cells expressing NK-cell markers. TCRdb reanalyzed the 5' RACE reads and collapses them to one entry per CDR3 protein, without DNA. The sample includes under 200,000 distinct CDR3 sequences. Sequenced sample: blood T cells: a sorted CD56 or NKG2C T cell subset, CD4+ or CD8+ T cells, or bulk PBMC T cells (not recorded which). These receptors all come from a woman between 18 and 69 years old in good health.

This chain connects TRBV6-6 to TRBJ2-1. Germline CDR1 is MNHNY and CDR2 is SVGAGI (reference sequence). There are 12 residues in the CDR3. CDR3: CASSLTNNEQFF.

The V gene is TRBV5-1, the J gene TRBJ1-2; TCRdb selects TRBD1, and the lack of DNA leaves this call unchecked. The CDR3 totals 16 residues. In germline, CDR1 is SGHRS, CDR2 YFSETQ. CDR3 region: CASSPRDRDLMYGYTF. The full variable domain, with the rest looked up from reference TRBV5-1 and TRBJ1-2, is KAGVTQTPRYLIKTRGQQVTLSCSPISGHRSVSWYQQTPGQGLQFLFEYFSETQRNKGNFPGRFSGRQFSNSRSEMNVSTLELGDSALYLCASSPRDRDLMYGYTFGSGTRLTVV.